The rows below give T cell receptor beta chains drawn from one sample of a study of technical replicates of blood from several donors. Profiled with immunoSEQ multiplex PCR; TCRdb holds only in-frame clones, not every one. The data hold some 74,000 clones, with about 95% observed a single time. The sequencing input was T cells isolated from PBMCs. Source of these receptors: a human donor in good health. CDR3s include the opening cysteine and the closing phenylalanine or tryptophan. A D gene is named only where the DNA matches it firmly. Part of the rows lack a size; the others show once, few, many or a class for expanded clones.

j_call: TRBJ2-1
d_call: -
clone_size: -
v_call: TRBV5-4
cdr3_nt: TGTGCCAGCAGCTTTCCCCGGGGCCCGGGGGATGAGCAGTTCTTC
cdr3_aa: CASSFPRGPGDEQFF

j_call: TRBJ2-5
d_call: TRBD2
clone_size: -
v_call: TRBV6-1
cdr3_nt: TGTGCCAGCAGTGATCTCGGACTAGCGGTTCAAGAGACCCAGTACTTC
cdr3_aa: CASSDLGLAVQETQYF

j_call: TRBJ2-7
d_call: TRBD2
clone_size: -
v_call: TRBV2
cdr3_nt: TGTGCCAGCAGTTATGGGGGGGGCGAGCAGTACTTC
cdr3_aa: CASSYGGGEQYF

j_call: TRBJ1-2
d_call: TRBD1
clone_size: -
v_call: TRBV11-2
cdr3_nt: TGTGCCAGCAGCCGAGGACAGGGCTTCTATGGCTACACCTTC
cdr3_aa: CASSRGQGFYGYTF

j_call: TRBJ1-1
d_call: -
clone_size: -
v_call: TRBV19
cdr3_nt: TGTGCCAGTAGTATTCCCAGGGGCTACACTGAAGCTTTCTTT
cdr3_aa: CASSIPRGYTEAFF

j_call: TRBJ1-1
d_call: -
clone_size: once
v_call: TRBV7-8
cdr3_nt: TGTGCCAGCAGCTTAGTTGGGGGAGGCACTGAAGCTTTCTTT
cdr3_aa: CASSLVGGGTEAFF

j_call: TRBJ2-2
d_call: -
clone_size: -
v_call: TRBV5-6
cdr3_nt: TGTGCCAGCAGCGAGGAAACCGGGGAGCTGTTTTTT
cdr3_aa: CASSEETGELFF

j_call: TRBJ2-3
d_call: -
clone_size: -
v_call: TRBV25-1
cdr3_nt: TGTGCCAGCAGTGAAGAGTTGCTGGATACGCAGTATTTT
cdr3_aa: CASSEELLDTQYF

j_call: TRBJ2-2
d_call: TRBD2
clone_size: -
v_call: TRBV7-9
cdr3_nt: TGTGCCAGCAGGCCTACTAGCGGGGGCCCCGCTGGGGAGCTGTTTTTT
cdr3_aa: CASRPTSGGPAGELFF

j_call: TRBJ2-7
d_call: TRBD1
clone_size: -
v_call: TRBV5-1
cdr3_nt: TGCGCCAGCAGCTTGGGGGCAGGGGGCATCGACGAGCAGTACTTC
cdr3_aa: CASSLGAGGIDEQYF

j_call: TRBJ2-7
d_call: -
clone_size: -
v_call: TRBV5-8
cdr3_nt: TGTGCCAGCAGCACCTCGGAGGCATGGGTATACGAGCAGTACTTC
cdr3_aa: CASSTSEAWVYEQYF